One and the same sample provided the 21 T cell receptor beta chains below, sequenced in a study of blood T cell repertoires in COVID-19. Sequencing was performed with immunoSEQ multiplex PCR; in TCRdb, only in-frame clones are kept and a portion is missing. The sample shows over 100,000 clones, 80% to 90% of them seen only once. Material: peripheral blood. These receptors all come from a man in his forties or fifties with active or convalescent COVID-19.

V usage is TRBV12-5 and J usage is TRBJ2-3; D may be TRBD2 (5 bases). In germline, CDR1 is LGHNT, CDR2 FRNRAP. V gave up 7 bases and J gave up 3 bases, with 17 bases separating them. The CDR3 has 15 residues. The CDR3 nucleotides read TGTGCTAGTGTCCCTCGGGAACAGCAAACAGATACGCAGTATTTT. It translates to CASVPREQQTDTQYF.

The chain uses TRBV5-1 and TRBJ2-1; 8 bases fit TRBD2. Germline V gene lookup returns CDR1 SGHRS and CDR2 YFSETQ. This CDR3 has 15 amino acids. V shed 1 base and J 4 bases; nucleotides not matched to a gene: 4. For the CDR3, the DNA is TGCGCCAGCAGCTTGACTAGCGGACAGTACAATGAGCAGTTCTTC. As protein: CASSLTSGQYNEQFF.

CDR3 residues: CASSQAGGVSNTEAFF. CDR3 coding DNA: TGTGCCAGCAGCCAAGCCGGGGGGGTAAGTAACACTGAAGCTTTCTTT. The chain joins TRBV4-2 to TRBJ1-1; a weak D match, TRBD1 (5 bases). The V end lost 1 base, the J end lost 2 bases, and 14 bases lay between the germline ends. The CDR3 length is 16 residues. The germline CDR1 and CDR2 sequences are LGHNA and YNFKEQ.

The chain has TRBV5-1 and TRBJ2-5, with no clear D. CDR3 size: 19 residues. The germline gives CDR1 SGHRS, CDR2 YFSETQ. Trimming removed 0 bases at V and 0 bases at J, with 21 bases between. The CDR3 reads CASSLGIGWSGSNQETQYF. The CDR3 region has the DNA TGCGCCAGCAGCTTGGGAATCGGGTGGAGTGGATCCAACCAAGAGACCCAGTACTTC.

The chain recombines TRBV6-5 with TRBJ2-6, with TRBD1 as a possible D gene (5 bases). The V gene's germline CDR1 is MNHEY and CDR2 SVGAGI. V was trimmed by 4 bases and J by 1 base, leaving 8 bases between them. This CDR3 is 15 amino acids long. CDR3: CASSLQASGANVLTF. The CDR3 nucleotides read TGTGCCAGCAGTTTACAGGCGTCTGGGGCCAACGTCCTGACTTTC.

The CDR3 DNA reads TGTGCCAGCAGCCCAGGGGCTTACGAGCAGTACTTC. It is translated as CASSPGAYEQYF. The rearrangement links TRBV7-6 to TRBJ2-7; the D gene is possibly TRBD1 (6 bases). The CDR3 is 12 residues long. V gave up 5 bases and J gave up 4 bases, with 9 bases separating them. CDR1 SGHVS and CDR2 FNYEAQ come from the germline V gene.

This clone was found once. The rearrangement links TRBV4-2 to TRBJ1-1; D remains ambiguous. CDR3 size: 15 residues. The V gene lost 4 bases and the J gene lost 1 base, with 13 bases spanning the gap. Germline CDR1 LGHNA, CDR2 YNFKEQ. CDR3: CASSPRDGGNTEAFF. In nucleotides, the CDR3 is TGTGCCAGCAGCCCTCGTGACGGCGGGAACACTGAAGCTTTCTTT.

V gene TRBV10-1 combines with J gene TRBJ2-1, with TRBD2 as a possible D gene (6 bases). The CDR3 extends over 14 amino acids. CDR1 is WNHNN and CDR2 is SYGVQD in the germline V gene (reference sequence). V lost 4 bases and J lost 3, with 10 bases in between. This chain's CDR3 is CASSGGGIYNEQFF. The CDR3 nucleotides read TGCGCCAGCAGTGGTGGGGGGATCTACAATGAGCAGTTCTTC.

The CDR3 reads CASRGLAGLTDTQYF. DNA for the CDR3: TGTGCCAGTAGAGGGCTAGCGGGGCTCACAGATACGCAGTATTTT. The rearrangement links TRBV19 to TRBJ2-3; TRBD2 agrees at 9 bases. This CDR3 is 15 amino acids long. V gave up 6 bases and J gave up 2 bases; unmatched junction bases: 6. Germline CDR1 is LNHDA and CDR2 is SQIVND (reference sequence).

The chain couples TRBV29-1 to TRBJ1-3, with D unclear. CDR3 size: 13 residues. V was shortened by 1 base and J by 4 bases, with 8 bases between the two germline ends. Germline V lookup: CDR1 SQVTM, CDR2 ANQGSEA. In nucleotides, the CDR3 is TGCAGCGTTGAAGCAGTACCGGGAAACACCATATATTTT. Amino acids: CSVEAVPGNTIYF.

Of note for this clone: Distinct nucleotide sequences in the sample also encode this CDR3. The chain couples TRBV18 to TRBJ2-3; D unclear. From germline, CDR1 is KGHSH and CDR2 LQKENI. Between the trimmed V and J ends, which lost 6 bases and 6 bases, there was a span of 7 bases. This CDR3 comprises 11 residues. The CDR3 DNA sequence: TGTGCCAGCTCTCCTTCCGATACGCAGTATTTT. It encodes CASSPSDTQYF.

The chain combines TRBV5-1 with TRBJ2-7; 12 bases fit TRBD2. CDR1 is SGHRS and CDR2 is YFSETQ in the germline V gene. The CDR3 is made up of 15 amino acids. J lost 3 bases, V lost 5 bases, and 6 bases had no gene match. Written as DNA, the CDR3 is TGCGCCAGCAGTTTGACTAGCGGGGGAAACTACGAGCAGTACTTC. Its translation is CASSLTSGGNYEQYF.

The rearrangement links TRBV18 to TRBJ1-1; D perhaps matches TRBD1 (5 bases). The CDR3 has 14 amino acids. CDR1 is KGHSH, CDR2 LQKENI, per germline. Trimming left V 3 bases short and J 3 bases short, with 11 bases between. CDR3 sequence: CASSPKGRDTEAFF. The CDR3 nucleotides read TGTGCCAGCTCACCTAAGGGCAGGGACACTGAAGCTTTCTTT.

CDR3 in amino acids: CASSPQYEQYF. The CDR3 DNA is TGTGCCAGCAGCCCACAGTACGAGCAGTACTTC. V usage is TRBV7-8 and J usage is TRBJ2-7; no reliable D call. This CDR3 region has 11 residues. V lost 5 bases to trimming and J lost 4 bases, with 6 bases between them. Germline lookup yields CDR1 SGHVS and CDR2 FQNEAQ.

The chain is built from TRBV12-3 or TRBV12-4 and TRBJ1-4; no definite D call. This CDR3 is 12 amino acids long. V was pared by 0 bases and J by 13 bases, with 9 bases between. The CDR3 loop is CASSLAPGLLFF. As DNA, the CDR3 is TGTGCCAGCAGTTTAGCGCCCGGGTTACTGTTTTTT.

The chain has TRBV6-5 and TRBJ2-1, with 8 nucleotides matching TRBD2. Germline V gives CDR1 MNHEY, CDR2 SVGAGI. The CDR3 sequence is 15 residues long. V was pared by 6 bases and J by 0 bases, with 4 bases of the junction left unmatched. The CDR3, as DNA: TGTGCCAGCAGGGCCGGGACTAGCTCCTACAATGAGCAGTTCTTC. This translates into CASRAGTSSYNEQFF.

The chain combines TRBV6-5 with TRBJ1-5; no clear D. Trimming left V 4 bases short and J 4 bases short, with 8 bases between. The germline CDR1 and CDR2 sequences are MNHEY and SVGAGI. The CDR3 extends over 13 amino acids. CDR3 coding DNA: TGTGCCAGCAGTTTGAGCGGGAATCAGCCCCAGCATTTT. Translated, it gives CASSLSGNQPQHF.

The chain is built from TRBV5-1 and TRBJ2-5; the match to TRBD1 covers 9 bases. This CDR3 is 15 amino acids long. J lost 2 bases, V lost 3 bases, and 5 bases had no gene match. The V gene's germline CDR1 is SGHRS and CDR2 YFSETQ. The CDR3 reads CASSSGTGIQETQYF. The CDR3 coding sequence is TGCGCCAGCAGCTCCGGGACAGGGATTCAAGAGACCCAGTACTTC.

V and J are TRBV27 and TRBJ1-5; the match to TRBD1 covers 7 bases. Germline assignment: CDR1 MNHEY and CDR2 SMNVEV (reference sequence). J gave up 4 bases and V 0 bases, and 6 bases lay outside the gene matches. The CDR3 is made up of 16 amino acids. CDR3 nucleotide sequence: TGTGCCAGCAGTTTATCCAGGGGGATTGGTAATCAGCCCCAGCATTTT. It specifies CASSLSRGIGNQPQHF.

V gene TRBV7-9 combines with J gene TRBJ1-2; unclear D gene. Per the germline V gene, CDR1 is SEHNR and CDR2 is FQNEAQ (reference sequence). The CDR3 consists of 12 residues. Trimming took 5 bases from V and 1 from J, leaving 5 bases between them. The DNA for the CDR3 is TGTGCCAGCAGCGGGAGTAACTATGGCTACACCTTC. Translating gives CASSGSNYGYTF. Complete variable domain (other parts from reference TRBV7-9 and TRBJ1-2): DTGVSQNPRHKITKRGQNVTFRCDPISEHNRLYWYRQTLGQGPEFLTYFQNEAQLEKSRLLSDRFSAERPKGSFSTLEIQRTEQGDSAMYLCASSGSNYGYTFGSGTRLTVV.

The chain has TRBV6-5 and TRBJ1-3; D remains ambiguous. The CDR3 spans 14 residues. CDR1 and CDR2 from the germline V gene are MNHEY and SVGAGI. V was trimmed by 10 bases and J by 0 bases, leaving 13 bases between them. CDR3 in DNA: TGTGCCACTAGGAGGGATACCTCTGGAAACACCATATATTTT. Its translation is CATRRDTSGNTIYF.